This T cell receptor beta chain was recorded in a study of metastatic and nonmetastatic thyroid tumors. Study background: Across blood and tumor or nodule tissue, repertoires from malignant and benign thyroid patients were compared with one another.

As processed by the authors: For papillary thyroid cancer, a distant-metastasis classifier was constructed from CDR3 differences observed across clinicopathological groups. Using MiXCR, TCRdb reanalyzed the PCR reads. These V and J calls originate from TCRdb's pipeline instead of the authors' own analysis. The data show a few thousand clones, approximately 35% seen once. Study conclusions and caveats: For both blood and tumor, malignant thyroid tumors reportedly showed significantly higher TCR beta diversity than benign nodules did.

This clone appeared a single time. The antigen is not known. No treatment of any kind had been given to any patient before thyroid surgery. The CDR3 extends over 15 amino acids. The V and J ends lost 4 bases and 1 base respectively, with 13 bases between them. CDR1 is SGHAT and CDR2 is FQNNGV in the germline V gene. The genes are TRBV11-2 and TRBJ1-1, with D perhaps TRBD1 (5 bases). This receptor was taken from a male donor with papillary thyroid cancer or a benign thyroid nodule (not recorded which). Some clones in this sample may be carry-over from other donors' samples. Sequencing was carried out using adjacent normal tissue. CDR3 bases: TGTGCCAGCAGCTCAGACCAGGGAGCGAACACTGAAGCTTTCTTT. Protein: CASSSDQGANTEAFF. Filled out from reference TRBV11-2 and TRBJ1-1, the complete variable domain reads EAGVAQSPRYKIIEKRQSVAFWCNPISGHATLYWYQQILGQGPKLLIQFQNNGVVDDSQLPKDRFSAERLKGVDSTLKIQPAKLEDSAVYLCASSSDQGANTEAFFGQGTRLTVV.